This entry features one TCR beta chain sequence. The antigen remains unidentified. The sample comes from a study of T cell clonotyping in hematopoietic cell transplantation. In the study overall: Recipients' pretransplant samples followed cytoreduction.

Study-level findings and limits: Graft donor and pretransplant recipient Inverse Simpson Index values predicted broader posttransplant TCR diversity. Cells were unsorted, so CD4 and CD8 contributions were not separated. Few recipient clonotypes overlapped donors; over 95% were de novo at given depth.

The V segment lost 0 bases and the J segment 0 bases; nucleotides outside the gene matches: 7. The CDR3 spans 17 residues. CDR1 is SGDLS, CDR2 YYNGEE, per germline. Sequencing used immunoSEQ multiplex PCR; TCRdb keeps in-frame clones, though not all of them. The data contain approximately 46,000 clones, about nine tenths of them singletons. Time point of the sample: recipient sample about 28 days before transplant, after cytoreduction. The sequence derives from a man aged 55 to 70 with biphenotypic leukemia. Some clones in this sample may be carry-over from other donors' samples. The starting material was peripheral blood mononuclear cells, obtained before stem cell transplant. This chain joins TRBV9 and TRBJ2-3; 7 bases match TRBD2. As DNA, the CDR3 is TGTGCCAGCAGCGTAGCTCGGCTAGCGGTTAGCACAGATACGCAGTATTTT. As protein: CASSVARLAVSTDTQYF. Full variable domain (remainder filled in from reference TRBV9 and TRBJ2-3): DSGVTQTPKHLITATGQRVTLRCSPRSGDLSVYWYQQSLDQGLQFLIQYYNGEERAKGNILERFSAQQFPDLHSELNLSSLELGDSALYFCASSVARLAVSTDTQYFGPGTRLTVL.